This passage covers 30 T cell receptor beta chains from one sample sequenced in a study of blood T cells in healthy people across ages. Combining a sample-barcoded 5' primer with a J-beta primer mix, a second PCR ran for roughly 7 to 12 cycles. Via MiXCR, TCRdb re-called the 5' RACE reads, giving one row per CDR3 protein. The profile shows about 1.4 million distinct CDR3 sequences, approximately 59% of them singletons. Sequencing used blood. All receptors derive from a man aged 18 to 29 in good health.

The V call is TRBV13, the J call TRBJ2-3, with 13 nucleotides matching TRBD2. CDR1 and CDR2 (germline): PRHDT, FYEKMQ (reference sequence). The CDR3 consists of 16 residues. V trimming: 5 bases; J trimming: 6 bases; junction bases outside the gene matches: 8. This chain's CDR3 is CASSPRTSGGLDTQYF. The CDR3 nucleotides are TGTGCCAGCAGCCCCCGGACTAGCGGGGGTCTGGATACGCAGTATTTT.

The CDR3 coding sequence is TGTGCCAGCAGCCGACCCGGACAGACCCACGAGCAGTACTTC. It is translated as CASSRPGQTHEQYF. This chain uses TRBV16 with TRBJ2-7, with D tentatively TRBD1 (6 bases). Germline CDR1 and CDR2: KGHSY and FQNENV. This CDR3 is built from 14 residues. The ends were cut back, 4 bases at V and 5 bases at J, with 15 bases in the middle.

The chain carries TRBV13 and TRBJ2-5; D may match TRBD1 or TRBD2 (5 bases each). V was clipped by 5 bases and J by 4 bases, with 20 bases between them. The germline CDR1 and CDR2 sequences are PRHDT and FYEKMQ (reference sequence). The CDR3 runs to 16 residues. The CDR3 protein is CASSRELVGGGETQYF. Written as DNA, the CDR3 is TGTGCCAGCAGCCGAGAACTAGTCGGTGGGGGAGAGACCCAGTACTTC.

The chain couples TRBV6-5 to TRBJ2-2; D may be TRBD2 (5 bases). Deletions cut 6 bases from V and 7 bases from J, with 12 bases between. CDR3 size: 13 residues. Germline V gives CDR1 MNHEY, CDR2 SVGAGI. The CDR3 coding sequence is TGTGCCAGCAGCCCTTACGCGGGCGGGGAGCTGTTTTTT. This codes for CASSPYAGGELFF.

The V call is TRBV3-1, the J call TRBJ2-1; 12 bases match TRBD2. CDR1 is LGHDT and CDR2 is YNNKEL in the germline V gene (reference sequence). This CDR3 comprises 16 residues. The V and J ends lost 3 bases and 6 bases, in that order; junction bases with no gene match: 6. The CDR3 protein is CASSQPTSGRSNEQFF. The CDR3 DNA reads as TGTGCCAGCAGCCAGCCTACTAGCGGGAGGTCCAATGAGCAGTTCTTC.

V usage is TRBV4-2 and J usage is TRBJ2-3, with 11 nucleotides matching TRBD2. Germline V lookup: CDR1 LGHNA, CDR2 YNFKEQ. The CDR3 runs 17 residues. V lost 3 bases, J lost 7 bases, and 12 bases stayed unmatched. The CDR3 loop reads CASSQDGTSGYRHTQYF. The CDR3 nucleotides are TGTGCCAGCAGCCAGGATGGGACTAGCGGTTACCGACATACGCAGTATTTT.

The V and J genes are TRBV2 and TRBJ2-4; no firm D call. V lost 5 bases and J 0 bases, leaving 11 bases between the germline ends. The CDR3 consists of 15 residues. The germline gives CDR1 SNHLY, CDR2 FYNNEI. The CDR3 is CASSPLNLAKNIQYF. The CDR3, as DNA: TGTGCCAGCAGTCCCTTGAATCTAGCCAAAAACATTCAGTACTTC.

The chain combines TRBV6-2 or TRBV6-3 with TRBJ2-7, with D uncertain. The CDR3 runs 12 residues. CDR1 MNHEY and CDR2 SVGEGT come from the germline V gene. Trimming pared 6 bases from V and 2 bases from J, leaving 8 bases between. Here the CDR3 reads CASSPEPYEQYF. DNA for the CDR3: TGTGCCAGCAGCCCCGAACCCTACGAGCAGTACTTC.

This clonotype was seen a few times. The chain recombines TRBV6-4 with TRBJ1-5; D ambiguous. This CDR3 has 13 amino acids. Trimming cost V 1 base and J 0 bases, with 1 base left between them. Germline values: CDR1 MRHNA, CDR2 SNTAGT. The DNA of the CDR3 is TGTGCCAGCAGTGACTATAGCAATCAGCCCCAGCATTTT. This gives the protein CASSDYSNQPQHF.

A note on this clonotype: One end of the junction varies from germline; a read error may be responsible. This chain uses TRBV20-1 with TRBJ2-1; possibly TRBD1 or TRBD2 for D (7 bases each). The CDR3 runs to 16 residues. Germline assignment: CDR1 DFQATT and CDR2 SNEGSKA (reference sequence). The CDR3 DNA follows: TGCAGTGCTTCCTCCCAGGGGGAGGGTTCGGACGATGAGCAGTCCTTC. Its translation: CSASSQGEGSDDEQSF.

In its sample, this clonotype was seen a few times. This chain joins TRBV12-3 or TRBV12-4 and TRBJ2-1; D remains ambiguous. Trimming shortened V by 8 bases and J by 9 bases, and 8 bases separated the two germline ends. The CDR3 is 10 amino acids. CDR3 region: CASGAFEQFF. The CDR3 nucleotides are TGTGCCAGCGGAGCGTTTGAGCAGTTCTTC.

The chain joins TRBV4-1 to TRBJ2-7, with 10 bases identical to TRBD1. With V trimmed by 3 bases and J by 2 bases, 4 bases remained unmatched. CDR3 length: 15 amino acids. Germline CDR1 MGHRA, CDR2 YSYEKL. The CDR3, as DNA: TGCGCCAGCAGCCATCCGGGACAGGGGACCTACGAGCAGTACTTC. It is translated as CASSHPGQGTYEQYF.

The CDR3: CAISPGGEETQYF. CDR3 DNA: TGTGCCATCAGCCCCGGGGGGGAAGAGACCCAGTACTTC. This chain joins TRBV10-3 and TRBJ2-5; 8 bases fit TRBD2. Losses at the gene ends were 6 bases for V and 3 bases for J; bases not matched to a gene: 3. The CDR3 has 13 residues. The germline V gene has CDR1 ENHRY and CDR2 SYGVKD.

This chain connects TRBV9 to TRBJ1-1; 7 bases line up with TRBD1. Germline lookup yields CDR1 SGDLS and CDR2 YYNGEE. Unmatched junction bases numbered 8, after V lost 4 bases and J lost 11 bases. This CDR3 comprises 12 residues. CDR3: CASSTSGGNAFF. The CDR3 nucleotides read TGTGCCAGCAGCACTTCAGGGGGAAATGCTTTCTTT.

A single count supports this clonotype. This chain uses TRBV20-1 with TRBJ1-5; D gene uncertain. The J call may be mistaken, given a closer DNA end match to TRBJ2-5. Germline lookup yields CDR1 DFQATT and CDR2 SNEGSKA (reference sequence). This CDR3 spans 14 amino acids. The CDR3 region has the DNA TGCAGTGCTAGTGCCCTGAATCAACGAGAGACCCAGTACTTC. It yields the protein CSASALNQRETQYF.

The chain has TRBV7-2 and TRBJ2-4, with D unresolved. Per germline, CDR1 SGHTA and CDR2 FQGNSA. Trimming stripped 1 base from V and 1 base from J, with 5 bases between. This CDR3 contains 14 residues. CDR3 DNA sequence: TGTGCCAGCAGCTTAGTTGAGGCCAAAAACATTCAGTACTTC. Amino acids: CASSLVEAKNIQYF.

The chain recombines TRBV15 with TRBJ2-1; TRBD1 might be the D (5 bases). Trimming shortened V by 1 base and J by 6 bases, and 13 bases separated the two germline ends. CDR3 length equals 15 residues. CDR1 LNHNV and CDR2 YYDKDF come from the germline V gene (reference sequence). The CDR3, as DNA: TGTGCCACCAGCAGAGGTTACCGACAGATCAATGAGCAGTTCTTC. Translated: CATSRGYRQINEQFF.

V gene TRBV20-1 combines with J gene TRBJ2-5; a possible D gene is TRBD1 (6 bases). Trimming stripped 5 bases from V and 2 bases from J, with 12 bases between. This CDR3 contains 13 residues. From germline, CDR1 is DFQATT and CDR2 SNEGSKA (reference sequence). The CDR3 region has the DNA TGCAGTGCTGTCGACAGGAATCAAGAGACCCAGTACTTC. It encodes CSAVDRNQETQYF.

This chain uses TRBV7-8 with TRBJ2-1; the match to TRBD2 covers 7 bases. V was pared by 1 base and J by 0 bases, with 15 bases of the junction left unmatched. Germline CDR1 reads SGHVS; CDR2 reads FQNEAQ. The CDR3 runs 20 residues. DNA for the CDR3: TGTGCCAGCAGCTTAGGGTTTGCTAGCGGAAGAGCGAACTCCTACAATGAGCAGTTCTTC. Its translation: CASSLGFASGRANSYNEQFF.

This clonotype was seen a single time. This rearrangement joins TRBV28 to TRBJ2-2; the D gene is possibly TRBD1 (5 bases). Germline values: CDR1 MDHEN, CDR2 SYDVKM. V was cut by 3 bases and J by 0 bases, with 11 bases left in between. This CDR3 is 16 amino acids long. CDR3 sequence reads: CASSFSRATNTGELFF. For the CDR3, the DNA is TGTGCCAGCAGTTTTAGCAGGGCCACGAACACCGGGGAGCTGTTTTTT.

Concerning this clonotype itself: Its ends do not fully match the called genes, so a read error is possible. The genes are TRBV5-1 and TRBJ2-7; 10 bases are shared with TRBD2. CDR1 is SGHRS, CDR2 YFSETQ, per germline. The CDR3 loop spans 13 amino acids. Here the CDR3 DNA reads TGTGCCAGCAGGGCTAGCGGGAGCTACGAGCAGTACTTC. Encoded protein: CASRASGSYEQYF.

This clonotype was seen more than once but under ten times. This sequence joins TRBV5-6 and TRBJ2-4; D remains unclear. CDR3 length: 13 amino acids. Trimming took 4 bases from V and 9 from J, leaving 14 bases between them. Looked up from germline, CDR1 is SGHDT and CDR2 is YYEEEE. CDR3 bases: TGTGCCAGCAGCCCGCAGATGATGAGCATTCAGTACTTC. Amino acids: CASSPQMMSIQYF.

The genes are TRBV15 and TRBJ1-1; D is undetermined. This CDR3 spans 15 amino acids. Trimming stripped 2 bases from V and 0 bases from J, with 10 bases between. Per germline, CDR1 LNHNV and CDR2 YYDKDF (reference sequence). The DNA for the CDR3 is TGTGCCACCAGCAGACTCCGTCAGGTGAACACTGAAGCTTTCTTT. This sequence encodes CATSRLRQVNTEAFF.

The chain recombines TRBV10-3 with TRBJ1-1; TRBD1 matches 9 bases. Unmatched junction bases numbered 4, after V lost 3 bases and J lost 2 bases. The CDR3 has 15 residues. Germline loops: CDR1 ENHRY, CDR2 SYGVKD. The CDR3 sequence is CAISEDRGTNTEAFF. The CDR3 nucleotides read TGTGCCATCAGTGAAGACAGGGGGACCAACACTGAAGCTTTCTTT.

V gene TRBV28 combines with J gene TRBJ2-7; 9 nucleotides line up with TRBD1. Losses at the gene ends were 3 bases for V and 5 bases for J; bases not matched to a gene: 5. The CDR3 is 14 amino acids. The germline V gene has CDR1 MDHEN and CDR2 SYDVKM. This CDR3 reads CASSLLTGGDEQYF. In nucleotides, the CDR3 is TGTGCCAGCAGTTTGCTGACAGGGGGGGACGAGCAGTACTTC.

This clonotype was counted once. This CDR3 is CASSDGAPTEAFF. Written as DNA, the CDR3 is TGTGCCAGCAGTGATGGGGCACCCACTGAAGCTTTCTTT. This sequence joins TRBV2 and TRBJ1-1, with D maybe TRBD1 (5 bases). The V gene lost 3 bases and the J gene lost 4 bases, with 9 bases spanning the gap. There are 13 residues in the CDR3. Germline V gene sequence: CDR1 SNHLY, CDR2 FYNNEI. The full variable domain, with the rest looked up from reference TRBV2 and TRBJ1-1, is EPEVTQTPSHQVTQMGQEVILRCVPISNHLYFYWYRQILGQKVEFLVSFYNNEISEKSEIFDDQFSVERPDGSNFTLKIRSTKLEDSAMYFCASSDGAPTEAFFGQGTRLTVV.

This clonotype was seen just once. An end of the junction does not agree with germline; a read error may underlie this. CDR3 sequence reads: CASSYPASRASYEQYF. Written as DNA, the CDR3 is TGTGCCAGCAGTTACCCGGCGAGCAGAGCATCCTATGAGCAGTACTTC. The rearrangement joins TRBV6-2 or TRBV6-3 to TRBJ2-7; D not resolved. The CDR3 runs to 16 residues. Germline lookup yields CDR1 MNHEY and CDR2 SVGEGT.

The CDR3: CASSQDLEDEQYF. DNA for the CDR3: TGTGCCAGCAGCCAAGATTTAGAAGACGAGCAGTACTTC. The V call is TRBV4-2, the J call TRBJ2-4; no firm D call. The DNA end is more similar to TRBJ2-7, so the J call may be wrong. CDR3 length equals 13 residues. Germline V CDR1 and CDR2: LGHNA, YNFKEQ.

The rearrangement uses TRBV5-6 and TRBJ1-2, with no clear D. Trimming cost V 3 bases and J 7 bases, with 7 bases left between them. CDR1 and CDR2 (germline): SGHDT, YYEEEE. CDR3 length: 11 amino acids. CDR3 bases: TGTGCCAGCAGCTCCTATCGTGGCTACACCTTC. Residues: CASSSYRGYTF.

The chain carries TRBV10-3 and TRBJ2-3; 7 bases are a match to TRBD1. Germline lookup yields CDR1 ENHRY and CDR2 SYGVKD. The V segment lost 4 bases and the J segment 0 bases; nucleotides outside the gene matches: 7. This CDR3 comprises 16 residues. The CDR3 region is CAISGGEQGSTDTQYF. Written as DNA, the CDR3 is TGTGCCATCAGTGGGGGCGAACAGGGGAGCACAGATACGCAGTATTTT.